What follows describes a single TCR beta chain. Sequencing was performed with immunoSEQ multiplex PCR; in TCRdb, only in-frame clones are kept and a portion is missing. The sample records 12,000 or so clones, approximately 74% being singletons. The sample originates from a study of T cells after somatic rescue of genetic block. The CDR3 spans 15 residues. Germline CDR1 is MNHEY and CDR2 is SVGAGI. Trimming cost V 0 bases and J 7 bases, with 13 bases left between them. The sequence was collected from a boy aged 5-17 years. The chain couples TRBV6-5 to TRBJ2-1, with D perhaps TRBD1 (6 bases). The sequencing input was peripheral blood mononuclear cells (PBMCs). As DNA, the CDR3 is TGTGCCAGCAGTTACTCGCACAGGGCCGGGAATGAGCAGTTCTTC. This gives the protein CASSYSHRAGNEQFF.